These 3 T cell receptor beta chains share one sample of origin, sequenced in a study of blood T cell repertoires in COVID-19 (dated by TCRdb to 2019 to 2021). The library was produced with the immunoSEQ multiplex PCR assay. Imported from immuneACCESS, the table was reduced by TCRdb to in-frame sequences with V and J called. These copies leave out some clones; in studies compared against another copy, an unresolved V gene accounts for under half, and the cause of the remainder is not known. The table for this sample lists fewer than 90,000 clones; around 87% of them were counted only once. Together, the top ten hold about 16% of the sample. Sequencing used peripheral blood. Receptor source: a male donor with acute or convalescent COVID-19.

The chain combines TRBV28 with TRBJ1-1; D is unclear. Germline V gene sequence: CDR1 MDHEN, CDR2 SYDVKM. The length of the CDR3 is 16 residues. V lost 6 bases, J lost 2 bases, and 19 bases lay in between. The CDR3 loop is CASRSTMLHSNTEAFF. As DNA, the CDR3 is TGTGCCAGCAGATCTACCATGCTTCACTCAAACACTGAAGCTTTCTTT. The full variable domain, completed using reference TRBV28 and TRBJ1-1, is DVKVTQSSRYLVKRTGEKVFLECVQDMDHENMFWYRQDPGLGLRLIYFSYDVKMKEKGDIPEGYSVSREKKERFSLILESASTNQTSMYLCASRSTMLHSNTEAFFGQGTRLTVV.

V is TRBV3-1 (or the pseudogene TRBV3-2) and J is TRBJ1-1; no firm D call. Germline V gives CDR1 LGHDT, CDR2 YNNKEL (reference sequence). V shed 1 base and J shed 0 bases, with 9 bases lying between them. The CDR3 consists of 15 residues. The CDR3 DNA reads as TGTGCCAGCAGCCAAGGGGCCGGATTGAACACTGAAGCTTTCTTT. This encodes CASSQGAGLNTEAFF.

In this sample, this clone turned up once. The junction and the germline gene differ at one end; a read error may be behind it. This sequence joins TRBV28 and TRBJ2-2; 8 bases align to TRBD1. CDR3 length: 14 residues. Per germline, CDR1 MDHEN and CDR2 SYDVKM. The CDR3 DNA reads TGTGTCAGCAGTTGGACAGGGCCCACCGGGGAGCTGTTTTTT. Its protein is CVSSWTGPTGELFF.